This TCR beta chain was identified in a study of T cell repertoires in cytomegalovirus infection. Across the whole study: In public TCR beta signatures, there were indications of both CMV infection and matching HLA type. Study outcomes and limitations: Across the ex vivo response, the dominant clonotypes were HLA-C-restricted CMV-specific TCR beta clonotypes. Cumulative frequency of public TCR beta families picked out carriers of CMV plus the relevant HLA.

TCRdb redid the calling of the reads with MiXCR, one entry per CDR3 protein. Of 250,000 or so distinct CDR3 sequences in the sample, 9% to 15% were seen once. Many counts were recorded for this clonotype. The antigen remains undetermined. From germline, CDR1 is SGHTA and CDR2 FQGNSA. The CDR3 consists of 15 residues. V lost 6 bases, J lost 2 bases, and 15 bases lay in between. The sequencing sample was made of PBMCs. This sequence was found in a human donor in good health (CMV status not recorded). Some clones in this sample may be carry-over from other donors' samples. This rearrangement joins TRBV7-2 to TRBJ2-3; a possible D gene is TRBD2 (6 bases). CDR3 in amino acids: CASRAGGANTDTQYF. In DNA form, the CDR3 reads TGTGCCAGCAGGGCTGGCGGGGCCAACACAGATACGCAGTATTTT.